This is a list of T cell receptor beta chains from one sample in a study of blood T cell repertoires in COVID-19. Assay: immunoSEQ multiplex PCR; the TCRdb copy retains only in-frame clones and omits some. The sample includes about 230,000 clones, roughly 86% seen only once; the top ten take 3.5% to 4%. The sample comprised PBMCs or T cells enriched from blood (not recorded which). The receptors were gathered from a woman aged 25 to 39 with acute COVID-19. Both conserved end residues are part of each CDR3. The D gene is left open where the match is weak. The size field is filled for only some rows; it gives once, few, many or a size class.

D: -; J: TRBJ1-2; size: -; V: TRBV1; DNA: TGCACCAGCAGCCAAGAGCAGGGGAACTATGGCTACACCTTC; CDR3: CTSSQEQGNYGYTF
D: -; J: TRBJ2-5; size: -; V: TRBV29-1; DNA: TGCAGCGTTGCCCAGGCAGGGATCAGAAAAGAGACCCAGTACTTC; CDR3: CSVAQAGIRKETQYF
D: TRBD1; J: TRBJ2-7; size: -; V: TRBV18; DNA: TGTGCCAGCTCACCCGGGACAGGCCAGTCCTACGAGCAGTACTTC; CDR3: CASSPGTGQSYEQYF
D: TRBD2; J: TRBJ2-2; size: -; V: TRBV5-4; DNA: TGTGCCAGCAGCTTGTCCTTAGCGGGGCATGGCGGGGAGCTGTTTTTT; CDR3: CASSLSLAGHGGELFF
D: TRBD2; J: TRBJ2-7; size: few; V: TRBV28; DNA: TGTGCCAGCAGTTCTCAAAGACCGACTAGCGGGGTGCTAGGCGAGCAGTACTTC; CDR3: CASSSQRPTSGVLGEQYF
D: -; J: TRBJ1-5; size: -; V: TRBV6-2/TRBV6-3; DNA: TGTGCCAGCAGTTACTCAAGGGGCCAGCCCCAGCATTTT; CDR3: CASSYSRGQPQHF
D: -; J: TRBJ2-7; size: -; V: TRBV18; DNA: TGTGCCAGCTCACCCTCCGGCAGGGACGAGCAGTACTTC; CDR3: CASSPSGRDEQYF
D: -; J: TRBJ1-1; size: -; V: TRBV7-8; DNA: TGTGCCAGCAGCTCAGGGACTGGGGGAGGGAAAGCTTTCTTT; CDR3: CASSSGTGGGKAFF
D: -; J: TRBJ2-3; size: -; V: TRBV7-2; DNA: TGTGCCAGCAGCTTAGACGGGTTCGGAGATACGCAGTATTTT; CDR3: CASSLDGFGDTQYF
D: TRBD1; J: TRBJ2-1; size: once; V: TRBV24-1; DNA: TGTGCCACCTCTTCCGGGACAGGGTCTAACAATGAGCAGTTCTTC; CDR3: CATSSGTGSNNEQFF
D: -; J: TRBJ1-1; size: -; V: TRBV28; DNA: TGTGCCACTCTATTCGGACAGTCTCAAACTGAAGCTTTCTTT; CDR3: CATLFGQSQTEAFF
D: TRBD1; J: TRBJ1-4; size: -; V: TRBV5-6; DNA: TGTGCCAGCAGCGGATGGAAGAGGGGGCAGGCTAATGAAAAACTGTTTTTT; CDR3: CASSGWKRGQANEKLFF
D: -; J: TRBJ2-7; size: -; V: TRBV29-1; DNA: TGCAGCGTTGTGCCTTCCCGGGGCTACGAGCAGTACTTC; CDR3: CSVVPSRGYEQYF
D: TRBD1; J: TRBJ1-4; size: -; V: TRBV6-5; DNA: TGTGCCAGCAGAGAGAGGGACAGGGAAGATGAAAAACTGTTTTTT; CDR3: CASRERDREDEKLFF
D: TRBD2; J: TRBJ2-1; size: -; V: TRBV29-1; DNA: TGCAGCGTTTTACTAGCGGATAGCTCCTACAATGAGCAGTTCTTC; CDR3: CSVLLADSSYNEQFF
D: TRBD2; J: TRBJ2-5; size: -; V: TRBV11-2; DNA: TGTGCCAGCAGCTTCTTAGCGGGGGGCCAGGAAGAGACCCAGTACTTC; CDR3: CASSFLAGGQEETQYF
D: -; J: TRBJ1-6; size: few; V: TRBV25-1; DNA: TGTGCCAGCAGTGAATTGGAGGGGTTGAGTTCACCCCTCCACTTT; CDR3: CASSELEGLSSPLHF
D: -; J: TRBJ1-6; size: once; V: TRBV7-9; DNA: TGTGCCAGCAGCTTAGACTATCACCTCCACTTT; CDR3: CASSLDYHLHF
D: TRBD2; J: TRBJ2-1; size: -; V: TRBV4-1; DNA: TGCGCCAGCAGCCCGGAAGCGGGGGGAACATACAATGAGCAGTTCTTC; CDR3: CASSPEAGGTYNEQFF
D: TRBD1; J: TRBJ1-5; size: -; V: TRBV7-9; DNA: TGTGCCAGCAGCTTAGGACAGGGCGATTATCAGCCCCAGCATTTT; CDR3: CASSLGQGDYQPQHF
D: TRBD1; J: TRBJ2-7; size: -; V: TRBV29-1; DNA: TGCAGCGTTGTAGGACAGGGGATAGGCTACGAGCAGTACTTC; CDR3: CSVVGQGIGYEQYF
D: -; J: TRBJ1-2; size: -; V: TRBV2; DNA: TGTGCCAGCAGCCCGTTGGGCAGGGCTAACTATGGCTACACCTTC; CDR3: CASSPLGRANYGYTF
D: -; J: TRBJ1-3; size: -; V: TRBV3-1/TRBV3-2; DNA: TGTGCCAGCAGCCAAGATCAAGTGGCCCGGGACACCATATATTTT; CDR3: CASSQDQVARDTIYF
D: TRBD2; J: TRBJ2-4; size: -; V: TRBV29-1; DNA: TGCAGCGTTGACCCCTTCGGGGGGAACATTCAGTACTTC; CDR3: CSVDPFGGNIQYF
D: TRBD1; J: TRBJ2-7; size: -; V: TRBV27; DNA: TGTGCCAGCAGTTCCGGGACAGGGGGCTCCTACGAGCAGTACTTC; CDR3: CASSSGTGGSYEQYF
D: -; J: TRBJ1-1; size: -; V: TRBV19; DNA: TGTGCCAGTAGTATCACCGGTATCCAGAACACTGAAGCTTTCTTT; CDR3: CASSITGIQNTEAFF
D: -; J: TRBJ2-5; size: -; V: TRBV3-1/TRBV3-2; DNA: TGTGCCAGCAGCCCAGGGGTAGAGACCCAGTACTTC; CDR3: CASSPGVETQYF
D: -; J: TRBJ1-4; size: few; V: TRBV4-2; DNA: TGTGCCAGCAGCCAAGAAATTGACAGGTCTGAACTGTTTTTT; CDR3: CASSQEIDRSELFF
D: -; J: TRBJ1-4; size: -; V: TRBV7-9; DNA: TGTGCCAGCAGCTTAGCGTCCACAACTAATGAAAAACTGTTTTTT; CDR3: CASSLASTTNEKLFF
D: TRBD1; J: TRBJ2-5; size: -; V: TRBV4-1; DNA: TGCGCCAGCAGCCGGTCAGGGGGAATAGAGACCCAGTACTTC; CDR3: CASSRSGGIETQYF
D: -; J: TRBJ1-6; size: -; V: TRBV12-3/TRBV12-4; DNA: TGTGCCAGCACCACCCACAGAGATTCACCCCTCCACTTT; CDR3: CASTTHRDSPLHF
D: -; J: TRBJ1-4; size: -; V: TRBV5-6; DNA: TGTGCCAGCAGGTTGTTGGGGGGAGCGGATGAAAAACTGTTTTTT; CDR3: CASRLLGGADEKLFF
D: -; J: TRBJ2-7; size: -; V: TRBV6-1; DNA: TGTGCCAGCAGTGAAGCCCCGACAGGTCTGAGCTCCTACGAGCAGTACTTC; CDR3: CASSEAPTGLSSYEQYF
D: -; J: TRBJ1-1; size: -; V: TRBV10-3; DNA: TGTGCCACTCACGACAGCCCAGGCGCTGAAGCTTTCTTT; CDR3: CATHDSPGAEAFF
D: -; J: TRBJ1-1; size: -; V: TRBV6-5; DNA: TGTGCCAGCAGTCCCTGGGGGGGCGCCGACACTGAAGCTTTCTTT; CDR3: CASSPWGGADTEAFF
D: TRBD1; J: TRBJ1-2; size: -; V: TRBV11-2; DNA: TGTGCCAGCAGCCCCGACAGGGTTGGCTACACCTTC; CDR3: CASSPDRVGYTF
D: -; J: TRBJ1-2; size: -; V: TRBV6-5; DNA: TGTGCCAGCAGGGAGGACAGTCCCCCCTATGGCTACACCTTC; CDR3: CASREDSPPYGYTF
D: -; J: TRBJ2-7; size: -; V: TRBV27; DNA: TGTGCCAGCAGTTTTGCCGCAAGGGGCGAGCAGTACTTC; CDR3: CASSFAARGEQYF
D: TRBD1; J: TRBJ2-7; size: -; V: TRBV5-1; DNA: TGCGCCAGCAGCTTCGAAGGACAGGGGACCCACGAGCAGTACTTC; CDR3: CASSFEGQGTHEQYF
D: TRBD2; J: TRBJ2-1; size: -; V: TRBV6-5; DNA: TGTGCCAGCACCCAAGGAGCGGGGGGGTGGAATGAGCAGTTCTTC; CDR3: CASTQGAGGWNEQFF
D: TRBD1; J: TRBJ1-2; size: -; V: TRBV5-1; DNA: TGCGCCAGCAGCTTAAGGACAGGGGCTAACTATGGCTACACCTTC; CDR3: CASSLRTGANYGYTF
D: -; J: TRBJ2-7; size: -; V: TRBV19; DNA: TGTGCCAGTAGTCGCGGGTCACCCTACGAGCAGTACTTC; CDR3: CASSRGSPYEQYF
D: TRBD1; J: TRBJ2-1; size: once; V: TRBV20-1; DNA: TGCAGTGCTAGTAGGGACAGGGCGGCTACCCGTGAGCAGTTCTTC; CDR3: CSASRDRAATREQFF
D: -; J: TRBJ2-2; size: -; V: TRBV3-1/TRBV3-2; DNA: TGTGCCAGCAGCCGACAGGTTGGCACCGGGGAGCTGTTTTTT; CDR3: CASSRQVGTGELFF
D: TRBD1; J: TRBJ2-7; size: few; V: TRBV4-1; DNA: TGCGCCAGCAGCTCCGGGACAGTTCACTACGAGCAGTACTTC; CDR3: CASSSGTVHYEQYF
D: -; J: TRBJ2-5; size: -; V: TRBV28; DNA: TGTGCCAGCGCGTCCGGGAAAACTAGCCAAGAGACCCAGTACTTC; CDR3: CASASGKTSQETQYF
D: TRBD1; J: TRBJ1-1; size: -; V: TRBV7-9; DNA: TGTGCCAGCAGCCAGGGGGCGAACACTGAAGCTTTCTTT; CDR3: CASSQGANTEAFF
D: -; J: TRBJ2-1; size: -; V: TRBV10-2; DNA: TGCGCCAGCACAGGGGAAGCGGGGTATTACAATGAGCAGTTCTTC; CDR3: CASTGEAGYYNEQFF
D: TRBD1; J: TRBJ2-2; size: -; V: TRBV6-2/TRBV6-3; DNA: TGTGCCAGCAGTTACTCTTGGGACAGGGGGAACGGGGAGCTGTTTTTT; CDR3: CASSYSWDRGNGELFF
D: TRBD1; J: TRBJ2-5; size: -; V: TRBV30; DNA: TGTGCCTGGGACAGGGCCGGTGAGACCCAGTACTTC; CDR3: CAWDRAGETQYF
D: TRBD1; J: TRBJ1-2; size: -; V: TRBV13; DNA: TGTGCCAGCAGCCGGACAGGGGAAGGCTACACCTTC; CDR3: CASSRTGEGYTF
D: -; J: TRBJ1-5; size: -; V: TRBV2; DNA: TGTGCCAGCAGTCCCGGCCAGGTGGGCGCGTATCAGCCCCAGCATTTT; CDR3: CASSPGQVGAYQPQHF
D: -; J: TRBJ2-7; size: once; V: TRBV7-9; DNA: TGTGCCAGCAGCATCCAGGAAACCAACTACGAGCAGTACTTC; CDR3: CASSIQETNYEQYF